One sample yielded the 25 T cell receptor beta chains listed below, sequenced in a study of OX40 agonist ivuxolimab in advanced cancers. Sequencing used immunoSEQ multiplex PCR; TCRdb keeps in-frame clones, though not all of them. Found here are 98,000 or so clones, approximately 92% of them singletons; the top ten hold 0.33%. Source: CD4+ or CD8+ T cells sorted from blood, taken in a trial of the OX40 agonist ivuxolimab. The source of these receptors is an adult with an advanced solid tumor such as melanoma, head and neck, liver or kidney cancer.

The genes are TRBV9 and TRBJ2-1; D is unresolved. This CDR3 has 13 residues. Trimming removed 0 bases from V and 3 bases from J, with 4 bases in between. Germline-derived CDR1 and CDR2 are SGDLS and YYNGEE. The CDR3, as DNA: TGTGCCAGCAGCGTAGGGCGCTACAATGAGCAGTTCTTC. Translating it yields CASSVGRYNEQFF.

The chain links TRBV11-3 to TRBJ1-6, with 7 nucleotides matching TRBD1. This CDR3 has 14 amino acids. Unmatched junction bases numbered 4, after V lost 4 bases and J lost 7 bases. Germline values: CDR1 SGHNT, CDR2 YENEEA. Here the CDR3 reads CASSSRDRNSPLHF. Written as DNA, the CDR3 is TGTGCCAGCAGCTCCCGGGACAGAAATTCACCCCTCCACTTT.

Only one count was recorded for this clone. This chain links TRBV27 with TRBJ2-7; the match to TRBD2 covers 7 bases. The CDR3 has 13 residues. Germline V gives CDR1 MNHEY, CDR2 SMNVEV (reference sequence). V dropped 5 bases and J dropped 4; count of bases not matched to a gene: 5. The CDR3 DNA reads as TGTGCCAGCAGTCTGGGACTAAAATACGAGCAGTACTTC. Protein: CASSLGLKYEQYF.

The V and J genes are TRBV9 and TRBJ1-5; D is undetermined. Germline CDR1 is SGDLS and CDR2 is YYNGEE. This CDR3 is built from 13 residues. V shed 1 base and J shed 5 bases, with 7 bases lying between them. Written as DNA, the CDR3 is TGTGCCAGCAGCGTATCTGTGGATCAGCCCCAGCATTTT. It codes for CASSVSVDQPQHF.

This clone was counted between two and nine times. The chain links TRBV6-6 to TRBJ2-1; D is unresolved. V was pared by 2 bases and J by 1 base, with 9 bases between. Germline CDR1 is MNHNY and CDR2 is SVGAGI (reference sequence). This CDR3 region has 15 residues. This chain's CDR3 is CASSYEASSYNEQFF. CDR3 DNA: TGTGCCAGCAGTTACGAGGCTAGTTCCTACAATGAGCAGTTCTTC.

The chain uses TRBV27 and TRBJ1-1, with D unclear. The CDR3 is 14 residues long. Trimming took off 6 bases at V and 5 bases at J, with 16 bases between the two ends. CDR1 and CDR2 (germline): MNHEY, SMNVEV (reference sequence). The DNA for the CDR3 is TGTGCCAGCAGAATCAGCAAGATGGGGACTGAAGCTTTCTTT. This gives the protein CASRISKMGTEAFF.

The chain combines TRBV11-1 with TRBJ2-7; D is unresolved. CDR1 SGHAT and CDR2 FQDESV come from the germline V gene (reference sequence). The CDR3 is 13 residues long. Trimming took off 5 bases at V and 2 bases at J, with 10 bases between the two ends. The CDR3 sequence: CASSLAIPYEQYF. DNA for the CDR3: TGTGCCAGCAGCCTTGCAATCCCCTACGAGCAGTACTTC.

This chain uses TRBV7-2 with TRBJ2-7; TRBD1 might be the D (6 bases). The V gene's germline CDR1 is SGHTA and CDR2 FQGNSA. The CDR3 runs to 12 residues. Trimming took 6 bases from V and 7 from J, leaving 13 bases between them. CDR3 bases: TGTGCCAGCAGTTATACAGGGCGGGAGCAGTACTTC. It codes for CASSYTGREQYF.

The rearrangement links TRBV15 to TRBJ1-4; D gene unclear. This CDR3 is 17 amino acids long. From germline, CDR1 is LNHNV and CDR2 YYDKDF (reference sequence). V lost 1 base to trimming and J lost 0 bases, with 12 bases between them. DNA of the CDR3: TGTGCCACCAGCAGAGCCACCAGCTCTGCAACTAATGAAAAACTGTTTTTT. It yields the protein CATSRATSSATNEKLFF.

CDR3 nucleotide sequence: TGTGCCAGCAGCTTAGTCCCAGGGCCTGAAGCTTTCTTT. It specifies CASSLVPGPEAFF. V usage is TRBV7-2 and J usage is TRBJ1-1, with a weak D call TRBD1 (5 bases). The germline V gene encodes CDR1 SGHTA and CDR2 FQGNSA. Deletions cut 1 base from V and 6 bases from J, with 9 bases between. The CDR3 is 13 amino acids.

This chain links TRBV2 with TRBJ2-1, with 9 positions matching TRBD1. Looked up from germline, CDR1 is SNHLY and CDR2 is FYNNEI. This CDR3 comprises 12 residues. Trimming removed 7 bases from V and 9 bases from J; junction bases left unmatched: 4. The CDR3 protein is CASTRTGVEQFF. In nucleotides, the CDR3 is TGTGCCAGCACCCGGACAGGGGTTGAGCAGTTCTTC.

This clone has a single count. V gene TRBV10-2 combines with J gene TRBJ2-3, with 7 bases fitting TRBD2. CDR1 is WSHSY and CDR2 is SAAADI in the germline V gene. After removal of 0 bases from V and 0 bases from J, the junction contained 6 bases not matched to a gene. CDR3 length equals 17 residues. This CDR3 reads CASSESSLAASTDTQYF. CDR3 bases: TGCGCCAGCAGTGAGTCGAGCCTAGCGGCTAGCACAGATACGCAGTATTTT.

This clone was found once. CDR3 DNA sequence: TGTGCCAGCAGTCGACTAGCGGAGGGCACAGATACGCAGTATTTT. Translation: CASSRLAEGTDTQYF. The V and J genes are TRBV6-1 and TRBJ2-3; TRBD2 agrees at 9 bases. V lost 5 bases, J lost 1 base, and 4 bases stayed unmatched. Germline V gene data show CDR1 as MNHNS and CDR2 as SASEGT. The CDR3 is 15 residues long.

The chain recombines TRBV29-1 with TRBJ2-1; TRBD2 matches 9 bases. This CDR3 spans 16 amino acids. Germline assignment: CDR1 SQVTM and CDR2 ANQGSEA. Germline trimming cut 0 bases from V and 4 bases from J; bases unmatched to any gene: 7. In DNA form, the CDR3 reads TGCAGCGTTGAAGATCAGGAGCGGGGGGTTTACAATGAGCAGTTCTTC. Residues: CSVEDQERGVYNEQFF.

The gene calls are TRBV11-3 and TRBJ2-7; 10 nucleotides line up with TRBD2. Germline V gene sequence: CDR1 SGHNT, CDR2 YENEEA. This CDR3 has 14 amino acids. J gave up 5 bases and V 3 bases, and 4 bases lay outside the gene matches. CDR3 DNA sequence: TGTGCCAGCAGCTTCCTAGCGGGGGCCAACGAGCAGTACTTC. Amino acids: CASSFLAGANEQYF.

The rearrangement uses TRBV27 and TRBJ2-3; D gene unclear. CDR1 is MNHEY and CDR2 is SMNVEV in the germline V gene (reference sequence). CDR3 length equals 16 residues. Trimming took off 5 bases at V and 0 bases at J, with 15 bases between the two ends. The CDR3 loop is CASSPRLRTSTDTQYF. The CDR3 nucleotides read TGTGCCAGCAGTCCCCGTTTACGTACGAGCACAGATACGCAGTATTTT.

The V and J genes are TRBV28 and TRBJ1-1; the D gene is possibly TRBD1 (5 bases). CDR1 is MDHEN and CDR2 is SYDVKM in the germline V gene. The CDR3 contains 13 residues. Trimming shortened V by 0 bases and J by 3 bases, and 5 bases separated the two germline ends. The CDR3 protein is CASSLWGDTEAFF. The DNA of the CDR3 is TGTGCCAGCAGTTTATGGGGGGACACTGAAGCTTTCTTT. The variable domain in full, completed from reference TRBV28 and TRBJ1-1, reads DVKVTQSSRYLVKRTGEKVFLECVQDMDHENMFWYRQDPGLGLRLIYFSYDVKMKEKGDIPEGYSVSREKKERFSLILESASTNQTSMYLCASSLWGDTEAFFGQGTRLTVV.

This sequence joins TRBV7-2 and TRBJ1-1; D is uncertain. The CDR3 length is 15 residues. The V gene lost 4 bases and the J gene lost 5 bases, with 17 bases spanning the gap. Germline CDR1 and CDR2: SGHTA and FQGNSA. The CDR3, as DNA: TGTGCCAGCAGCTCGGTGGTGGGTGTGGGAACTGAAGCTTTCTTT. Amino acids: CASSSVVGVGTEAFF.

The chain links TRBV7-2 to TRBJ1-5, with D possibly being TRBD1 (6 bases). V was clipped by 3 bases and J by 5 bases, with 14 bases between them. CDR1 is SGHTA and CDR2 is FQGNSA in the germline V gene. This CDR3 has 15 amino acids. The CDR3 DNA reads TGTGCCAGCAGCTTGCAGGGGCTATTGGATCAGCCCCAGCATTTT. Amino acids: CASSLQGLLDQPQHF.

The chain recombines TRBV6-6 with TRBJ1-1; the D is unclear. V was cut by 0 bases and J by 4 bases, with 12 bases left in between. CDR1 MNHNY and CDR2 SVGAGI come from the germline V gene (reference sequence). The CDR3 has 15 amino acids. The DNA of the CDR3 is TGTGCCAGCAGTTACTCATCCGGACTGATCACTGAAGCTTTCTTT. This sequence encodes CASSYSSGLITEAFF.

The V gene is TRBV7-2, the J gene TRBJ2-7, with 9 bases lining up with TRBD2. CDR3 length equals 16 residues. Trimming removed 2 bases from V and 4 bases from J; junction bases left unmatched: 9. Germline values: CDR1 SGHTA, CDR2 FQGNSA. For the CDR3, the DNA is TGTGCCAGCAGCTTAATCGGGGGTAGCGGGAGTTACGAGCAGTACTTC. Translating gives CASSLIGGSGSYEQYF.

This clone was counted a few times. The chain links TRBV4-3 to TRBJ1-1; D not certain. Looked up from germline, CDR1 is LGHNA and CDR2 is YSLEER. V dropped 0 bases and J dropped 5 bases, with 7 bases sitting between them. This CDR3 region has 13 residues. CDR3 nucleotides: TGCGCCAGCAGCCAAGATCTACAGACTGAAGCTTTCTTT. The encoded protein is CASSQDLQTEAFF.

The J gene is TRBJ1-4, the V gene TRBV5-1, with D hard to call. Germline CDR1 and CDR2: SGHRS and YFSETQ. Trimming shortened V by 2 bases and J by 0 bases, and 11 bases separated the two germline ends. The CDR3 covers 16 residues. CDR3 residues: CASSFIVGATNEKLFF. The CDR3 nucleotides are TGCGCCAGCAGCTTTATCGTAGGAGCAACTAATGAAAAACTGTTTTTT.

This CDR3 reads CASSGPPAFWGPRSTEAFF. In nucleotides, the CDR3 is TGTGCCAGCAGTGGGCCCCCGGCGTTCTGGGGGCCGAGGAGCACTGAAGCTTTCTTT. The chain couples TRBV6-1 to TRBJ1-1, with D possibly matching TRBD1 (6 bases). Trimming shortened V by 4 bases and J by 4 bases, and 28 bases separated the two germline ends. Germline-derived CDR1 and CDR2 are MNHNS and SASEGT. CDR3 length: 19 amino acids.

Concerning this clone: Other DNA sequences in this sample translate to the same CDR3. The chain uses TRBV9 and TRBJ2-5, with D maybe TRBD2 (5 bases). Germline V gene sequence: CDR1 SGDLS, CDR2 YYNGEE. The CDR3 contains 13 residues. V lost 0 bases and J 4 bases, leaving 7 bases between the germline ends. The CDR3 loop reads CASSVDLAETQYF. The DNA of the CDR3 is TGTGCCAGCAGCGTAGATCTAGCAGAGACCCAGTACTTC.